This T cell receptor (beta chain) was sequenced during a study of T cells in Graves' hyperthyroidism and ophthalmopathy. Amplification of TCR beta CDR3 regions used RNA as the template. Primed by the HTBI set, a first-round RT-PCR was run on the TCR CDR3. TCRdb ran MiXCR on the multiplex PCR reads and lists one entry per CDR3 protein. The data show around 200,000 distinct CDR3 sequences, with over 15% seen just once and 25% to 30% held by the top ten. Per germline, CDR1 SEHNR and CDR2 FQNEAQ (reference sequence). Trimming shortened V by 5 bases and J by 5 bases, and 10 bases separated the two germline ends. The CDR3 contains 13 residues. This clonotype was observed many times.

Material for sequencing was blood. The chain has TRBV7-9 and TRBJ1-3; possible D gene TRBD1, 6 bases. The receptor comes from a woman between 45 and 60 years old with Graves' hyperthyroidism. CDR3 DNA sequence: TGTGCCAGCAGCATTGGACAGCGAAACACCATATATTTT. Protein: CASSIGQRNTIYF.